The clone carrying this T cell receptor (beta chain) was recorded many times. Its specificity is unknown. One end of the junction is discordant with germline, which a read error may explain. Per germline, CDR1 SSHAT and CDR2 FNYEAQ (reference sequence). The CDR3 loop spans 14 amino acids. In the library, individual cDNA molecules carried attached unique molecular identifiers. TCRdb reanalysed the 5' RACE reads using MiXCR and keeps one entry per CDR3 protein. This table has roughly 20,000 distinct CDR3 sequences, 3% to 4.5% appearing once. This sample stems from a study of early T cells in non-severe SARS-CoV-2 infection. Study summary: RNA in bulk from unsorted whole blood was sequenced, and chains were unpaired. Whole-study results and caveats: Anti-spike CD8 responses were favored in VDJdb matching, and private and CD4 specificities were missed.

V and J are TRBV7-7 and TRBJ2-7, with TRBD2 as a possible D gene (5 bases). Specimen: whole blood. This receptor was taken from an adult who was a healthcare worker with PCR-confirmed SARS-CoV-2 infection or an uninfected control (not recorded which). The CDR3, as DNA: TGTGCTAGCAGCCTCCGGGATGAGGGCTACGAGCAGTACTTC. This codes for CASSLRDEGYEQYF.